The 24 T cell receptor beta chains given below trace back to one sample, sequenced in a study of Graves' ophthalmopathy and Graves' hyperthyroidism. TCR beta CDR3 amplification used RNA transcripts. The first round was an RT-PCR with HTBI primers, and the second round was a multiplex PCR. In TCRdb, the multiplex PCR reads were re-called with MiXCR into one record per CDR3 protein. The sample has about 410,000 distinct CDR3 sequences; around 16% are singletons. Sequenced sample: peripheral blood. These receptor sequences come from a woman between 18 and 29 years old with Graves' ophthalmopathy.

There are many counts of this clonotype. The chain links TRBV6-5 to TRBJ1-2; D gene uncertain. V lost 7 bases and J lost 2, with 11 bases in between. This CDR3 spans 13 amino acids. Germline CDR1 reads MNHEY; CDR2 reads SVGAGI. CDR3 coding DNA: TGTGCCAGCATTAAGACGGCGAACTATGGCTACACCTTC. Its translation: CASIKTANYGYTF.

This clonotype has a count of ten or more. The rearrangement joins TRBV27 to TRBJ1-2; the D gene is possibly TRBD1 (6 bases). The CDR3 covers 15 residues. V lost 0 bases, J lost 2 bases, and 10 bases lay in between. CDR1 MNHEY and CDR2 SMNVEV come from the germline V gene (reference sequence). CDR3 protein: CASSLSQGRNYGYTF. The CDR3 nucleotides are TGTGCCAGCAGTTTATCCCAGGGGCGAAACTATGGCTACACCTTC.

The genes are TRBV12-3 or TRBV12-4 and TRBJ1-5; D is possibly TRBD1 (6 bases). Trimming stripped 4 bases from V and 2 bases from J, with 15 bases between. The CDR3 covers 16 residues. The CDR3 here is CASSYGGGLGNQPQHF. The CDR3, as DNA: TGTGCCAGCAGTTACGGCGGGGGCTTGGGCAATCAGCCCCAGCATTTT.

This clonotype was recorded at least ten times. The chain carries TRBV28 and TRBJ2-5; unclear D gene. V lost 7 bases, J lost 8 bases, and 14 bases lay in between. CDR3 length: 12 amino acids. CDR1 is MDHEN, CDR2 SYDVKM, per germline. Here the CDR3 reads CASNPMSGTQYF. CDR3 sequence (DNA): TGTGCCAGCAATCCAATGTCAGGAACCCAGTACTTC.

The table lists this clonotype with many counts. This chain links TRBV28 with TRBJ2-7; possibly TRBD2 for D (6 bases). Germline CDR1 and CDR2: MDHEN and SYDVKM. The ends were cut back, 7 bases at V and 5 bases at J, with 30 bases in the middle. CDR3 length: 18 amino acids. CDR3 sequence reads: CASTPDYFSVKDLDEQYF. In DNA, the CDR3 is TGTGCCAGCACCCCGGACTATTTCTCGGTGAAGGATTTAGACGAGCAGTACTTC. Full variable domain (missing parts from reference TRBV28 and TRBJ2-7): DVKVTQSSRYLVKRTGEKVFLECVQDMDHENMFWYRQDPGLGLRLIYFSYDVKMKEKGDIPEGYSVSREKKERFSLILESASTNQTSMYLCASTPDYFSVKDLDEQYFGPGTRLTVT.

The chain uses TRBV3-1 and TRBJ2-7; no clear D gene. This CDR3 spans 13 amino acids. CDR1 LGHDT and CDR2 YNNKEL come from the germline V gene (reference sequence). V lost 4 bases and J lost 7, with 14 bases in between. The CDR3 loop is CASSRLTNGEQYF. The CDR3 bases are TGTGCCAGCAGCCGACTGACCAACGGAGAGCAGTACTTC.

This clonotype was detected many times. This chain uses TRBV2 with TRBJ1-5, with 7 nucleotides matching TRBD1. Germline V gene data show CDR1 as SNHLY and CDR2 as FYNNEI. Trimming cost V 0 bases and J 1 base; bases outside gene matches: 15. This CDR3 has 20 amino acids. As DNA, the CDR3 is TGTGCCAGCAGTGAAGCACAGGGGAGAGGAGGGAGGAGGAGCAATCAGCCCCAGCATTTT. It is translated as CASSEAQGRGGRRSNQPQHF.

This clonotype was seen at least ten times. V gene TRBV6-1 combines with J gene TRBJ2-7; 10 bases agree with TRBD2. Looked up from germline, CDR1 is MNHNS and CDR2 is SASEGT. This CDR3 spans 15 amino acids. V lost 5 bases to trimming and J lost 2 bases; unmatched junction nucleotides: 6. CDR3 nucleotides: TGTGCCAGCAGTAGAGAGCGGGAGGGTACCTACGAGCAGTACTTC. It translates to CASSREREGTYEQYF.

This clonotype was counted many times. The chain is built from TRBV9 and TRBJ1-1; D is ambiguous. V was cut by 7 bases and J by 3 bases, with 13 bases left in between. Germline CDR1 is SGDLS and CDR2 is YYNGEE. The CDR3 is 13 residues long. The chain's CDR3 is CASSQIGDTEAFF. The CDR3 DNA reads as TGTGCCAGCTCTCAGATCGGGGACACTGAAGCTTTCTTT.

This clonotype was recorded many times. The V and J genes are TRBV18 and TRBJ1-1; weak D call: TRBD1 (6 bases). CDR3 length: 13 residues. CDR1 is KGHSH, CDR2 LQKENI, per germline. V shed 5 bases and J shed 3 bases, with 10 bases lying between them. This chain's CDR3 is CASSTNRDTEAFF. The CDR3 coding sequence is TGTGCCAGCTCAACCAACAGGGACACTGAAGCTTTCTTT.

This clonotype was seen at least ten times. The chain joins TRBV19 to TRBJ1-3; 7 bases match TRBD1. Germline V CDR1 and CDR2: LNHDA, SQIVND (reference sequence). CDR3 size: 15 residues. After removal of 5 bases from V and 4 bases from J, the junction contained 8 bases not matched to a gene. The CDR3 region is CASSVDRVGGNTIYF. CDR3 sequence (DNA): TGTGCCAGTAGTGTCGACAGGGTCGGAGGAAACACCATATATTTT.

This clonotype was seen many times. This chain uses TRBV7-2 with TRBJ2-2; TRBD2 matches 9 bases. Germline V CDR1 and CDR2: SGHTA, FQGNSA. CDR3 length equals 14 residues. The trim removed 6 bases at V and 5 bases at J, leaving 4 bases unmatched. The CDR3 loop is CASRAGGDTGELFF. Here the CDR3 DNA reads TGTGCCAGCAGGGCGGGGGGGGATACCGGGGAGCTGTTTTTT.

This clonotype was detected only a few times. The chain employs TRBV4-3 and TRBJ2-7, with D possibly being TRBD1 (6 bases). Germline V gives CDR1 LGHNA, CDR2 YSLEER. This CDR3 contains 16 residues. Trimming cost V 0 bases and J 4 bases, with 16 bases left between them. The CDR3, as DNA: TGCGCCAGCAGCCAAGATCCCAGGGGCTTAATGTACGAGCAGTACTTC. Translation gives CASSQDPRGLMYEQYF.

The gene calls are TRBV12-3 or TRBV12-4 and TRBJ1-1; TRBD1 is a possible D gene (5 bases). Trimming took 4 bases from V and 4 from J, leaving 13 bases between them. The CDR3 extends over 14 amino acids. The CDR3 coding sequence is TGTGCCAGCAGTTCTAAGGGGATCGGCACTGAAGCTTTCTTT. Protein product: CASSSKGIGTEAFF.

This clonotype occurred many times. This clone may be a read error of a much larger clone one base away. The chain uses TRBV12-3 or TRBV12-4 and TRBJ1-1, with D perhaps matching TRBD1 (5 bases). The V gene lost 6 bases and the J gene lost 0 bases, with 17 bases spanning the gap. This CDR3 has 16 amino acids. The CDR3 sequence: CASSPRVPFVNTEAFF. For the CDR3, the DNA is TGTGCCAGCAGCCCCAGGGTGCCATTCGTGAACACTGAAGCTTTCTTT.

This clonotype was found many times. The rearrangement uses TRBV18 and TRBJ2-7; 10 bases are a match to TRBD1. The germline gives CDR1 KGHSH, CDR2 LQKENI. The junction had 13 bases not matched to a gene; V was cut back by 2 bases and J by 6 bases. The CDR3 is made up of 17 amino acids. CDR3 region: CASSPRGQGSLVSEQYF. Here the CDR3 DNA reads TGTGCCAGCTCACCAAGGGGACAGGGGAGTTTAGTCTCCGAGCAGTACTTC.

This clonotype was found many times. The chain employs TRBV11-1 and TRBJ1-3, with a tentative D call TRBD1 (6 bases). Germline loops: CDR1 SGHAT, CDR2 FQDESV (reference sequence). The length of the CDR3 is 19 residues. Trimming cost V 4 bases and J 0 bases, with 22 bases left between them. Here the CDR3 reads CASSSTLSRGFYSGNTIYF. CDR3 bases: TGTGCCAGCAGCTCTACACTCTCCAGGGGCTTCTACTCTGGAAACACCATATATTTT.

V usage is TRBV12-3 or TRBV12-4 and J usage is TRBJ1-5, with D possibly TRBD1 on 6 matching bases. This CDR3 has 14 amino acids. The ends were cut back, 6 bases at V and 3 bases at J, with 12 bases in the middle. CDR3: CASSATGYNQPQHF. The CDR3 DNA is TGTGCCAGCAGCGCAACAGGGTACAATCAGCCCCAGCATTTT.

The chain recombines TRBV6-2 or TRBV6-3 with TRBJ1-2; D remains ambiguous. Deletions cut 0 bases from V and 6 bases from J, with 17 bases between. There are 16 residues in the CDR3. From germline, CDR1 is MNHEY and CDR2 SVGEGT. CDR3 in DNA: TGTGCCAGCAGTTACTCACGAATGACACGCTTGGATGGCTACACCTTC. Translation gives CASSYSRMTRLDGYTF.

This clonotype has at least ten counts. V gene TRBV19 combines with J gene TRBJ1-1; D remains ambiguous. The V end lost 3 bases, the J end lost 4 bases, and 15 bases lay between the germline ends. The CDR3 has 15 residues. CDR1 LNHDA and CDR2 SQIVND come from the germline V gene (reference sequence). The CDR3 loop reads CASSIRPPPITEAFF. CDR3 in DNA: TGTGCCAGTAGTATCCGACCCCCTCCGATCACTGAAGCTTTCTTT.

This clonotype was found many times. The V call is TRBV13, the J call TRBJ2-5; D perhaps matches TRBD1 (6 bases). The CDR3 runs to 15 residues. CDR1 PRHDT and CDR2 FYEKMQ come from the germline V gene (reference sequence). With 5 bases removed from V and 2 bases from J, the gap between germline ends came to 15 bases. CDR3 bases: TGTGCCAGCAGCACGGACAGTAACTTTCAAGAGACCCAGTACTTC. Translated, it gives CASSTDSNFQETQYF.

This clonotype was recorded at least ten times. The chain uses TRBV4-3 and TRBJ2-7; 14 bases align to TRBD2. Unmatched junction bases numbered 5, after V lost 3 bases and J lost 7 bases. Germline CDR1 LGHNA, CDR2 YSLEER. There are 15 residues in the CDR3. The CDR3 DNA reads as TGCGCCAGCAGCCAGGTGGGACTAGCGGGGGAAGAGCAGTACTTC. Encoded protein: CASSQVGLAGEEQYF.

This clonotype showed up just once. This chain connects TRBV29-1 to TRBJ1-2, with 7 bases matching TRBD1. V gave up 2 bases and J gave up 4 bases; unmatched junction bases: 10. The CDR3 loop spans 15 amino acids. Germline V gene sequence: CDR1 SQVTM, CDR2 ANQGSEA. The CDR3 here is CSVEWERQGGYGYTF. The DNA of the CDR3 is TGCAGCGTTGAATGGGAAAGACAGGGAGGCTATGGCTACACCTTC.

The chain links TRBV7-3 to TRBJ1-2; 8 bases fit TRBD1. CDR3 length equals 13 residues. Germline V lookup: CDR1 SGHTA, CDR2 FQGTGA. Trimming took 1 base from V and 7 from J; bases not matched to a gene: 2. For the CDR3, the DNA is TGTGCCAGCAGCTTAAGGACAGGGTTTGGCTACACCTTC. Encoded protein: CASSLRTGFGYTF.